What follows are 3 T cell receptor beta chains derived from one specimen sequenced in a study of cytomegalovirus exposure and HLA in healthy donors. A multiplex PCR was run with 60 Vbeta primers and 13 Jbeta primers. Sequenced by immunoSEQ multiplex PCR; TCRdb stores in-frame clones only, minus some. The sample carries under 150,000 clones, 70% to 85% recorded once. Specimen: PBMCs. These receptors all stem from a boy younger than 18 in good health and CMV-seronegative.

The chain combines TRBV5-5 with TRBJ1-1; maybe TRBD1 (6 bases). This CDR3 contains 18 residues. In germline, CDR1 is SGHKS, CDR2 YYEKEE (reference sequence). V was trimmed by 4 bases and J by 0 bases, leaving 22 bases between them. CDR3 sequence reads: CASSLTRGGLGMNTEAFF. The CDR3 nucleotides are TGTGCCAGCAGCCTGACTAGGGGGGGGTTGGGGATGAACACTGAAGCTTTCTTT.

This clone appeared a few times. The chain recombines TRBV7-6 with TRBJ1-1, with D unclear. The germline gives CDR1 SGHVS, CDR2 FNYEAQ. V gave up 10 bases and J gave up 4 bases, with 16 bases separating them. The CDR3 sequence is 13 residues long. The DNA for the CDR3 is TGTGCCACCTTGAGGAGGGTACGCACTGAAGCTTTCTTT. Translated: CATLRRVRTEAFF.

J is TRBJ1-1 and V is TRBV6-6; possible D gene TRBD1, 6 bases. Germline loops: CDR1 MNHNY, CDR2 SVGAGI (reference sequence). CDR3 length: 15 amino acids. Trimming took 6 bases from V and 2 from J, leaving 16 bases between them. Written as DNA, the CDR3 is TGTGCCAGCAGGCTCCTCCGGGACACAAACACTGAAGCTTTCTTT. The encoded protein is CASRLLRDTNTEAFF.